These 5 T cell receptor beta chains were all obtained from the same sample, sequenced in a study of cytomegalovirus exposure and HLA in healthy donors. Data came from immunoSEQ multiplex PCR; TCRdb stores just in-frame clones and leaves some out. This table has 150,000 to 200,000 clones, roughly 90% appearing once. Source material: PBMCs. The receptors shown here come from a man aged 18 to 30 in good health and CMV-seropositive.

V is TRBV5-6 and J is TRBJ2-7, with 7 bases matching TRBD2. Germline assignment: CDR1 SGHDT and CDR2 YYEEEE. The CDR3 has 14 residues. J lost 5 bases, V lost 0 bases, and 5 bases had no gene match. DNA for the CDR3: TGTGCCAGCAGCTTGGCGGGAGGAACCAACGAGCAGTACTTC. Translated: CASSLAGGTNEQYF.

The CDR3 DNA reads as TGTGCCAGCACCAGAAAAAGGGACAGGGAGTTGAGCGAGCAGTACTTC. This codes for CASTRKRDRELSEQYF. The chain joins TRBV21-1 to TRBJ2-7; the table assigns TRBD1, which was not confirmed against the DNA. TRBV21-1 is an annotated pseudogene. This CDR3 contains 16 residues.

The V call is TRBV18, the J call TRBJ2-3, with D possibly matching TRBD2 (6 bases). The V end was cut by 2 bases, the J end by 0 bases, with 12 bases between. Germline-derived CDR1 and CDR2 are KGHSH and LQKENI. The CDR3 contains 16 residues. The CDR3 sequence: CASSPEQSGSTDTQYF. The CDR3 DNA reads TGTGCCAGCTCACCAGAACAGAGCGGGAGCACAGATACGCAGTATTTT.

The chain recombines TRBV5-6 with TRBJ2-5; 14 bases are shared with TRBD2. The CDR3 runs 15 residues. The germline CDR1 and CDR2 sequences are SGHDT and YYEEEE. The V segment lost 4 bases and the J segment 5 bases; nucleotides outside the gene matches: 4. CDR3 nucleotide sequence: TGTGCCAGCAGCAGACTAGCGGGAGGGGGGGAGACCCAGTACTTC. Protein sequence: CASSRLAGGGETQYF.

With respect to this clone: At one of its ends the junction is not consistent with the germline gene, which may arise from a read error. The rearrangement joins TRBV7-7 to TRBJ2-2; no definite D call. Germline V gene data show CDR1 as SSHAT and CDR2 as FNYEAQ (reference sequence). The CDR3 spans 15 residues. In DNA form, the CDR3 reads TGTGCTAGCAGCTTAGACCTCACGAGCACCGGGGAGCTGTTTTTT. The encoded protein is CASSLDLTSTGELFF.